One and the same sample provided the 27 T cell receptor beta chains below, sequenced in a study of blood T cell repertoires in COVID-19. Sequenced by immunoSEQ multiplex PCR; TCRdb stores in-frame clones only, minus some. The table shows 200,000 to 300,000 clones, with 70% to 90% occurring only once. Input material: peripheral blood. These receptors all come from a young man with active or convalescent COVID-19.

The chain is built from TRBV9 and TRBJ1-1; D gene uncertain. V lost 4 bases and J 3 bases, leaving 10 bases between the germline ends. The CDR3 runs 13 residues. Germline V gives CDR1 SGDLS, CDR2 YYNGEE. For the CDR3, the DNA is TGTGCCAGCAGCACCAAACATTACACTGAAGCTTTCTTT. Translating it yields CASSTKHYTEAFF.

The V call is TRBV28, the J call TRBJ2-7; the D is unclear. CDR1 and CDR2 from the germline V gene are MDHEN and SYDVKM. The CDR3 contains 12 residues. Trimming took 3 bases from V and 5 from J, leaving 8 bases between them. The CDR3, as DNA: TGTGCCAGCAGTTTGGTACGGGACGAGCAGTACTTC. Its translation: CASSLVRDEQYF.

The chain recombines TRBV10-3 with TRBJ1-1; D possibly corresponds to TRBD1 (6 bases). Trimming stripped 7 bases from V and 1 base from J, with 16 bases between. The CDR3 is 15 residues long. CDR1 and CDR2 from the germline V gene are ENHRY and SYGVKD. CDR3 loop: CAITRQDDGNTEAFF. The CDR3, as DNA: TGTGCCATCACCCGACAGGACGATGGGAACACTGAAGCTTTCTTT.

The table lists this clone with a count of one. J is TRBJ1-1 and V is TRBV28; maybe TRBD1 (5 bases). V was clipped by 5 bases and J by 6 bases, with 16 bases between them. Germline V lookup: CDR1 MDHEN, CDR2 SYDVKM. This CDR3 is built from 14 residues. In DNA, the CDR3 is TGTGCCAGCAGTGCCCCGGGGGGGATGCCTGAAGCTTTCTTT. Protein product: CASSAPGGMPEAFF. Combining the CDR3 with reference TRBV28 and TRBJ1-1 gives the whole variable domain DVKVTQSSRYLVKRTGEKVFLECVQDMDHENMFWYRQDPGLGLRLIYFSYDVKMKEKGDIPEGYSVSREKKERFSLILESASTNQTSMYLCASSAPGGMPEAFFGQGTRLTVV.

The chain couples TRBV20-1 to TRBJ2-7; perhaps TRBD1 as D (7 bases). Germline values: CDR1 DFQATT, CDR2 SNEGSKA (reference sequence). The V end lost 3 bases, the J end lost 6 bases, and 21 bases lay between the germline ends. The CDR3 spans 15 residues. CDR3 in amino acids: CSASGLEGAFSEQYF. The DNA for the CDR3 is TGCAGTGCTAGTGGATTGGAGGGGGCTTTCTCCGAGCAGTACTTC.

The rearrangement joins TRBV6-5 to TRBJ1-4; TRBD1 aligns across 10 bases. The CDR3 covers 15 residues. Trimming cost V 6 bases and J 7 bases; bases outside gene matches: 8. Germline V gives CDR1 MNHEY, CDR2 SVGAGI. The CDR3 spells CASSRQGASFEKLFF. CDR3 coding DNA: TGTGCCAGCAGCCGACAGGGGGCGAGTTTTGAAAAACTGTTTTTT.

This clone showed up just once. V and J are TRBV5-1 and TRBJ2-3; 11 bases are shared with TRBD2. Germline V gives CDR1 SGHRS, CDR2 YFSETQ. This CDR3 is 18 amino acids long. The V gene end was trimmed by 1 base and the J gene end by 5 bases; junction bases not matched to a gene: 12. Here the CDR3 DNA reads TGCGCCAGCAGCTTGTTTCCGTCTAGCGGGGGGTATGGAGATACGCAGTATTTT. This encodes CASSLFPSSGGYGDTQYF.

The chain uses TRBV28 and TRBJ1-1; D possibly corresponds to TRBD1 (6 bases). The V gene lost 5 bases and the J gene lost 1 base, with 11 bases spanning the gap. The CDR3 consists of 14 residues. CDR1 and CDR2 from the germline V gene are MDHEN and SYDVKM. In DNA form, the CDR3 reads TGTGCCAGCAGTCCGCCGGACAGGAACACTGAAGCTTTCTTT. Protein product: CASSPPDRNTEAFF.

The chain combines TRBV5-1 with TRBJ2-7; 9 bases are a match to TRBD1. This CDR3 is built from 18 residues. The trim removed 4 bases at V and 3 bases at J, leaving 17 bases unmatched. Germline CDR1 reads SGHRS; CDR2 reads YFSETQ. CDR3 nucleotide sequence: TGCGCCAGCAGCCAGAGGTCGGCGGCCGGGACAGGGAACTACGAGCAGTACTTC. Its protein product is CASSQRSAAGTGNYEQYF.

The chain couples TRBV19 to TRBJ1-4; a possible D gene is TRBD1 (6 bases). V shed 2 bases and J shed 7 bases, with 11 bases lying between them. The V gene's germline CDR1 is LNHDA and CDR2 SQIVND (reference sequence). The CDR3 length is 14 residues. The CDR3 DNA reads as TGTGCCAGTAGTATAACAGGGAATCGTGAAAAACTGTTTTTT. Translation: CASSITGNREKLFF.

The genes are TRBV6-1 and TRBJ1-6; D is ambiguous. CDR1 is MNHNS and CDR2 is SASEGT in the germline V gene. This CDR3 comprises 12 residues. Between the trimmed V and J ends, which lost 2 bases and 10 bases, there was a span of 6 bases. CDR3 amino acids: CASSEYVSPLHF. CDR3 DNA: TGTGCCAGCAGTGAATATGTATCACCCCTCCACTTT.

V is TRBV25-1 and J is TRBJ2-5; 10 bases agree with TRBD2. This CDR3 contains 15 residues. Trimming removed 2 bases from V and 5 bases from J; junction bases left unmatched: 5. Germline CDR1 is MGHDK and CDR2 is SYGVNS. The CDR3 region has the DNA TGTGCCAGCAGTGAAGTCGGGACTAGCGACGAGACCCAGTACTTC. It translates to CASSEVGTSDETQYF.

DNA of the CDR3: TGTGCCAGTAGTCCGTGGACTAGCGGGAGGGGAGGGCATGAGCAGTTCTTC. It codes for CASSPWTSGRGGHEQFF. The chain links TRBV19 to TRBJ2-1, with 15 bases identical to TRBD2. The ends lost 5 bases at V and 8 bases at J; junction bases unmatched: 10. Looked up from germline, CDR1 is LNHDA and CDR2 is SQIVND (reference sequence). CDR3 length: 17 amino acids.

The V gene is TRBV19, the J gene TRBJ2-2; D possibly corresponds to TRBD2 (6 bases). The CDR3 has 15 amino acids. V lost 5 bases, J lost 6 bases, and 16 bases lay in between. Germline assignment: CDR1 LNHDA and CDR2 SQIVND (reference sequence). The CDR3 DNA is TGTGCCAGTAGTTCCCCCCAGGGAGGTGCCGGGGAGCTGTTTTTT. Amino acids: CASSSPQGGAGELFF.

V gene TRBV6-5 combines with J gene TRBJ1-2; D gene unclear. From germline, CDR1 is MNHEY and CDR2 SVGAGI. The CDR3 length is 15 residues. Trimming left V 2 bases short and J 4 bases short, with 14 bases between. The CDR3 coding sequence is TGTGCCAGCAGTTACCCTGAGGGCGCTAGCTATGGCTACACCTTC. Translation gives CASSYPEGASYGYTF.

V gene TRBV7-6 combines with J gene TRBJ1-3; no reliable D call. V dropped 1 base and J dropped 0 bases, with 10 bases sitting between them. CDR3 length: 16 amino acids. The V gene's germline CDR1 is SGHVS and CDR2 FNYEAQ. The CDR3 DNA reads TGTGCCAGCAGCTTAGAGGCGGAAAGCTCTGGAAACACCATATATTTT. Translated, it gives CASSLEAESSGNTIYF.

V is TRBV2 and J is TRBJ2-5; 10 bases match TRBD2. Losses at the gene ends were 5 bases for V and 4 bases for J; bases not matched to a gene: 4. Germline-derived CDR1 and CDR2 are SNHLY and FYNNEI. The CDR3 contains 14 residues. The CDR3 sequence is CASSSGRVVETQYF. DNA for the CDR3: TGTGCCAGCAGTAGCGGGAGGGTCGTAGAGACCCAGTACTTC.

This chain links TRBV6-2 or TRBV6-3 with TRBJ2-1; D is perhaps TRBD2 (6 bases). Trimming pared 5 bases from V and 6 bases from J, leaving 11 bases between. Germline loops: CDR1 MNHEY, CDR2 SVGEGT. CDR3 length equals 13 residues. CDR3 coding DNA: TGTGCCAGCAGTAACGCGGGAAGCAATGAGCAGTTCTTC. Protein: CASSNAGSNEQFF.

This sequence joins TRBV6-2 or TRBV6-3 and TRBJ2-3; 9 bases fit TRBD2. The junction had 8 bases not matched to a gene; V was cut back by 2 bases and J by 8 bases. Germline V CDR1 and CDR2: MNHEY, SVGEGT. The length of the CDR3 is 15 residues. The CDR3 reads CASSYGAGGLTTQYF. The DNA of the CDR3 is TGTGCCAGCAGTTACGGGGCGGGAGGGCTCACTACGCAGTATTTT.

The DNA for the CDR3 is TGTGCCAGCAGCCAAGCGGACAGGGATCCCCGCTGGGGAATGCCCCAGCATTTT. Its protein product is CASSQADRDPRWGMPQHF. J is TRBJ1-5 and V is TRBV3-1 (or the pseudogene TRBV3-2); 8 nucleotides agree with TRBD1. The CDR3 length is 18 residues. Losses at the gene ends were 1 base for V and 9 bases for J; bases not matched to a gene: 17. CDR1 and CDR2 from the germline V gene are LGHDT and YNNKEL (reference sequence).

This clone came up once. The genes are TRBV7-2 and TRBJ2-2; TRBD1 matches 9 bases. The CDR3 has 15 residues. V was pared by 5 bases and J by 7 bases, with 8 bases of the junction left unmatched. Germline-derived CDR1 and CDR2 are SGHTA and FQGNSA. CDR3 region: CASSQTTGGSGELFF. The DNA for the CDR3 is TGTGCCAGCAGCCAAACTACAGGGGGCAGCGGGGAGCTGTTTTTT. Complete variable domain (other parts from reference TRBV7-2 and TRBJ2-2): GAGVSQSPSNKVTEKGKDVELRCDPISGHTALYWYRQSLGQGLEFLIYFQGNSAPDKSGLPSDRFSAERTGGSVSTLTIQRTQQEDSAVYLCASSQTTGGSGELFFGEGSRLTVL.

CDR3 residues: CASAVGTSTEQFF. Here the CDR3 DNA reads TGTGCCAGCGCCGTAGGGACTAGCACTGAGCAGTTCTTC. The chain couples TRBV9 to TRBJ2-1; 9 bases align to TRBD2. V was pared by 7 bases and J by 9 bases, with 8 bases of the junction left unmatched. The germline V gene has CDR1 SGDLS and CDR2 YYNGEE. The CDR3 has 13 residues. Using reference TRBV9 and TRBJ2-1 for the parts outside the CDR3, the full variable domain is DSGVTQTPKHLITATGQRVTLRCSPRSGDLSVYWYQQSLDQGLQFLIQYYNGEERAKGNILERFSAQQFPDLHSELNLSSLELGDSALYFCASAVGTSTEQFFGPGTRLTVL.

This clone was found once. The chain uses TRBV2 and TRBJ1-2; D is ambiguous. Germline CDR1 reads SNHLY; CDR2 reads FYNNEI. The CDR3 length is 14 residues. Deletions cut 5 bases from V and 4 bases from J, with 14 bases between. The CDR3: CASSLSVEVYGYTF. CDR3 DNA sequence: TGTGCCAGCAGTCTGTCGGTGGAGGTCTATGGCTACACCTTC.

CDR3 DNA sequence: TGTGCCACACTCCCCCAGGGGAGAGTCGGAAACACCATATATTTT. Protein product: CATLPQGRVGNTIYF. V gene TRBV28 combines with J gene TRBJ1-3; tentatively, D is TRBD1 (6 bases). This CDR3 is 15 amino acids long. V was clipped by 10 bases and J by 4 bases, with 20 bases between them. Germline loops: CDR1 MDHEN, CDR2 SYDVKM.

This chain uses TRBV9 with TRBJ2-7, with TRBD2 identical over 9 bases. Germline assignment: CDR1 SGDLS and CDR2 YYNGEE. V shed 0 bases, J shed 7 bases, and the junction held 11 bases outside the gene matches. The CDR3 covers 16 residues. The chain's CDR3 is CASSVVAGGPLGEQYF. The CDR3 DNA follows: TGTGCCAGCAGCGTAGTCGCGGGGGGGCCTCTTGGTGAGCAGTACTTC. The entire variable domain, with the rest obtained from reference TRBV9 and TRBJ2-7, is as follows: DSGVTQTPKHLITATGQRVTLRCSPRSGDLSVYWYQQSLDQGLQFLIQYYNGEERAKGNILERFSAQQFPDLHSELNLSSLELGDSALYFCASSVVAGGPLGEQYFGPGTRLTVT.

The CDR3, as DNA: TGTGCCAGCAGCTCCGACAGGGGAGCTAACTATGGCTACACCTTC. It is translated as CASSSDRGANYGYTF. This chain connects TRBV11-1 to TRBJ1-2, with 8 bases that match TRBD1. J was trimmed by 0 bases and V by 4 bases; bases with no gene match: 4. The CDR3 loop spans 15 amino acids. From germline, CDR1 is SGHAT and CDR2 FQDESV (reference sequence).

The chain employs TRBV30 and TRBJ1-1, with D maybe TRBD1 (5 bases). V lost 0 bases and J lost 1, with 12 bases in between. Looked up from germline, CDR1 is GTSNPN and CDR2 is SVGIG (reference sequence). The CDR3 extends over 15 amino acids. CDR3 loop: CAWSVRWGGNTEAFF. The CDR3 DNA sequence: TGTGCCTGGAGTGTACGATGGGGGGGGAACACTGAAGCTTTCTTT. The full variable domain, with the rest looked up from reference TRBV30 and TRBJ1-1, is SQTIHQWPATLVQPVGSPLSLECTVEGTSNPNLYWYRQAAGRGLQLLFYSVGIGQISSEVPQNLSASRPQDRQFILSSKKLLLSDSGFYLCAWSVRWGGNTEAFFGQGTRLTVV.